This T cell receptor (beta chain) came from a study of identical twins. TCRdb itself ran the 5' RACE reads through MiXCR, one entry per CDR3 protein. Of about 720,000 distinct CDR3 sequences detected, 18% appear once; the ten largest clones hold around 14%. CDR1 and CDR2 from the germline V gene are KGHSH and LQKENI. The CDR3 totals 12 residues. V shed 0 bases and J shed 7 bases, with 6 bases lying between them. This sample also appeared in a second study, on T cells expressing NK-cell markers. That report notes: Each of roughly 6 donors carried dominant NKG2C+ clonotypes accounting for about 1.0-7.5% of CD8+ T cells. These clonotypes also led the CD3+CD56-NKG2C+ fraction in a handful of donors.

Sequencing was performed on PBMCs. This sequence joins TRBV18 and TRBJ1-2; no clear D gene. This receptor was obtained from a woman between 18 and 29 years old in good health. CDR3 residues: CASSPPNPGYTF. CDR3 nucleotides: TGTGCCAGCTCACCACCAAATCCTGGCTACACCTTC.